The present TCR beta chain was sequenced within a study of T cells expressing NK-cell markers. Turning to the study itself: CD3+CD56+NKG2C+, CD3+CD56+NKG2C- and CD3+CD56-NKG2C+ T cells, once sorted, supplied the TCR beta repertoires.

Study-level results: As a fraction of CD8+ T cells, dominant NKG2C+ clonotypes reached about 1.0-7.5% in roughly 6 donors. The CD3+CD56-NKG2C+ fraction was also led by these clonotypes in a handful of donors.

TCR beta libraries carry UMIs added by 5'RACE template switching. TCRdb re-called the 5' RACE reads; every CDR3 protein appears as one record, without DNA. The sample spans roughly 3,100 distinct CDR3 sequences; the ten largest clones claim less than 40%. The CDR3 is 15 amino acids. Germline V gene sequence: CDR1 KGHDR, CDR2 SFDVKD. As regards this clonotype: The target antigen is unknown.

The gene calls are TRBV24-1 and TRBJ2-2; TCRdb indicates TRBD1, and absent DNA this call remains unverified. This receptor was obtained from a woman aged 18-30 years in good health. The sequenced material came from blood T cells: a sorted CD56 or NKG2C T cell subset, CD4+ or CD8+ T cells, or bulk PBMC T cells (not recorded which). The chain's CDR3 is CATSESLDTGELFFF.